Following are 27 T cell receptor beta chains from one sample sequenced in a study of T cells in women clearing cervical HPV infection listed by TCRdb under 2018. Library method: the immunoSEQ multiplex PCR assay. TCRdb holds this immuneACCESS table with in-frame rearrangements only. Some clones are missing; in checked studies, unresolved V genes explain under half, and the rest has no known cause. This specimen's table enumerates roughly 18,000 clones. The ten biggest clones cover approximately 11% of the sample. The sequenced sample consisted of blood buffy coat. The receptor set was obtained from a woman aged 18 to 75 with a cervical HPV16 infection that either progressed to CIN3+ or cleared (not recorded which).

With respect to this clone: From the germline J gene comes the end of the CDR3, since the read stops 3 residues before it. The J gene is TRBJ2-7, the V gene TRBV5-4, with D maybe TRBD2 (6 bases). The length of the CDR3 is 13 residues. Per germline, CDR1 SGHNT and CDR2 YYREEE (reference sequence). The V end was cut by 4 bases, the J end by 6 bases, with 14 bases between. This CDR3 is CASSRDFALEQYF. Partial CDR3 DNA: TGTGCCAGCAGCCGGGACTTCGCGCTCGAG.

Turning to this clone: The CDR3 extends 3 residues past the end of the read, so its final part is completed from the germline J gene. V is TRBV5-1 and J is TRBJ1-3; no clear D gene. Per the germline V gene, CDR1 is SGHRS and CDR2 is YFSETQ. V lost 4 bases and J 0 bases, leaving 11 bases between the germline ends. The CDR3 extends over 15 amino acids. The sequenced part of the CDR3 DNA is TGCGCCAGCAGCCTGGATATTTTCTCTGGAAACACC. Translating gives CASSLDIFSGNT. The complete CDR3 reads CASSLDIFSGNTIYF.

As concerns this clone: The read ends 3 residues shy of where the CDR3 ends; the end is completed using the germline J gene. This chain connects TRBV12-3 or TRBV12-4 to TRBJ2-1, with 9 bases that match TRBD2. The CDR3 covers 14 residues. The ends lost 11 bases at V and 9 bases at J; junction bases unmatched: 14. The part of the CDR3 DNA that was read is TGTGCCGACTCCCTTAGCGGGAGTGGCGGTGAG. Protein: CADSLSGSGGE. The whole CDR3 sequence reads CADSLSGSGGEQFF.

With respect to this clone: Coverage ceases 3 residues before the CDR3 finishes, and the germline J gene fills in the end. V usage is TRBV4-2 and J usage is TRBJ2-3; 9 bases are a match to TRBD2. CDR3 length: 17 residues. Germline CDR1 is LGHNA and CDR2 is YNFKEQ. Trimming cost V 1 base and J 2 bases; bases outside gene matches: 7. CDR3 sequence reads: CASSQASAGGITDTQYF. The DNA read from the CDR3 is TGTGCCAGCAGCCAAGCGTCCGCGGGGGGGATCACAGATACG.

With respect to this clone: The observed sequence ends 3 residues before the CDR3 terminus, with the missing tail filled in from the germline J gene. The chain joins TRBV6-4 to TRBJ1-2; D is unclear. The CDR3 is 12 amino acids. V was shortened by 2 bases and J by 4 bases, with 5 bases between the two germline ends. CDR1 MRHNA and CDR2 SNTAGT come from the germline V gene. Incomplete CDR3 DNA: TGTGCCAGCAGTGACGAGGGCTATGGC. Translating it yields CASSDEGYG. The CDR3, in full, reads CASSDEGYGYTF.

Considering frequency, this clone is medium-sized. The CDR3 end is not reached by the read, which stops 3 residues before it; the germline J gene fills it in. V gene TRBV2 combines with J gene TRBJ2-6; D call uncertain. The CDR3 runs 15 residues. Trimming removed 4 bases at V and 0 bases at J, with 7 bases between. From germline, CDR1 is SNHLY and CDR2 FYNNEI. The CDR3 sequence: CASSVEFSGANVLTF. CDR3 DNA (partial): TGTGCCAGCAGTGTAGAGTTCTCTGGGGCCAACGTC. Together with reference TRBV2 and TRBJ2-6, the CDR3 gives the full variable domain: EPEVTQTPSHQVTQMGQEVILRCVPISNHLYFYWYRQILGQKVEFLVSFYNNEISEKSEIFDDQFSVERPDGSNFTLKIRSTKLEDSAMYFCASSVEFSGANVLTFGAGSRLTVL.

Of note for this clone: The read ends 3 residues early relative to the CDR3; the germline J gene fills the gap. This chain joins TRBV28 and TRBJ2-3; D call uncertain. V was shortened by 8 bases and J by 2 bases, with 14 bases between the two germline ends. CDR1 is MDHEN and CDR2 is SYDVKM in the germline V gene. The CDR3 has 14 residues. Partial CDR3 DNA: TGTGCCAGCCACCCCTTTGAGCCCACAGATACG. It codes for CASHPFEPTDT. In full, the CDR3 reads CASHPFEPTDTQYF.

The sequenced CDR3 bases are TGCAGCGTCCTAACCCAGGGAGCCTACGAG. Translation gives CSVLTQGAYE. The complete CDR3 sequence is CSVLTQGAYEQYF. V and J are TRBV29-1 and TRBJ2-7; TRBD1 or TRBD2 may be the D gene (5 bases each). The read gets to within 3 residues of the CDR3 end, and the germline J gene fills in the rest. The CDR3 consists of 13 residues. The ends were cut back, 6 bases at V and 2 bases at J, with 14 bases in the middle. Germline assignment: CDR1 SQVTM and CDR2 ANQGSEA.

About this clone itself: The sequenced fragment ends 3 residues before the CDR3 boundary, so the rest is inferred from the germline J gene. V is TRBV20-1 and J is TRBJ2-1; D call uncertain. Germline CDR1 is DFQATT and CDR2 is SNEGSKA (reference sequence). The CDR3 runs 13 residues. Trimming stripped 3 bases from V and 5 bases from J, with 11 bases between. The CDR3 DNA, read in part, is TGCAGTGCTAGTAGCCCCACAAACAATGAG. Protein: CSASSPTNNE. The complete CDR3 sequence is CSASSPTNNEQFF.

Comment on this clone: The read ends 3 residues shy of where the CDR3 ends; the end is completed using the germline J gene. The V gene is TRBV7-3, the J gene TRBJ2-1; 13 nucleotides align to TRBD2. In germline, CDR1 is SGHTA, CDR2 FQGTGA. The junction had 2 bases not matched to a gene; V was cut back by 5 bases and J by 4 bases. The CDR3 length is 15 residues. The CDR3 sequence: CASSGGLAGYNEQFF. Incomplete CDR3 DNA: TGTGCCAGCAGCGGGGGACTAGCGGGGTACAATGAG. Based on the CDR3 plus reference TRBV7-3 and TRBJ2-1, the full variable domain is GAGVSQTPSNKVTEKGKYVELRCDPISGHTALYWYRQSLGQGPEFLIYFQGTGAADDSGLPNDRFFAVRPEGSVSTLKIQRTERGDSAVYLCASSGGLAGYNEQFFGPGTRLTVL.

Details on this clone: The missing CDR3 end, 3 residues past where the read stops, is filled in from the germline J gene. V usage is TRBV2 and J usage is TRBJ2-5; D is perhaps TRBD1 (5 bases). Trimming cost V 6 bases and J 4 bases, with 15 bases left between them. The V gene's germline CDR1 is SNHLY and CDR2 FYNNEI. The CDR3 has 14 amino acids. This CDR3 reads CASRAGSGLETQYF. The part of the CDR3 DNA that was read is TGTGCCAGCAGAGCAGGGTCAGGTCTAGAGACC.

Of note for this clone: The DNA ends 3 residues before the CDR3 does, and the rest of the CDR3 is filled in from the germline J gene. The V gene is TRBV6-4, the J gene TRBJ2-3, with a tentative D call TRBD2 (5 bases). CDR1 is MRHNA and CDR2 is SNTAGT in the germline V gene. This CDR3 has 19 residues. Trimming removed 2 bases from V and 2 bases from J, with 23 bases in between. The part of the CDR3 DNA that was read is TGTGCCAGCAGTGACGCGAGCGGAATCGTCAGCGTCCACACAGATACG. Translation gives CASSDASGIVSVHTDT. The full CDR3 reads CASSDASGIVSVHTDTQYF.

To note about this clone: The CDR3 end is not reached by the read, which stops 3 residues before it; the germline J gene fills it in. The rearrangement uses TRBV5-4 and TRBJ2-1; maybe TRBD1 (6 bases). The CDR3 spans 13 residues. With 0 bases removed from V and 9 bases from J, the gap between germline ends came to 10 bases. Germline CDR1 and CDR2: SGHNT and YYREEE (reference sequence). The part of the CDR3 DNA that was read is TGTGCCAGCAGCTTGGACAGGGTGGGTGAG. Amino acid sequence: CASSLDRVGE. The full CDR3 is CASSLDRVGEQFF.

In regard to this clone: The CDR3 end is not reached by the read, which stops 3 residues before it; the germline J gene fills it in. J is TRBJ2-7 and V is TRBV5-1, with D uncertain. This CDR3 has 12 amino acids. Trimming shortened V by 3 bases and J by 2 bases, and 6 bases separated the two germline ends. Germline V gene data show CDR1 as SGHRS and CDR2 as YFSETQ. The sequenced part of the CDR3 DNA is TGCGCCAGCAGCTCTAGAGCCTACGAG. Its translation is CASSSRAYE. The whole CDR3 sequence is CASSSRAYEQYF. Using reference TRBV5-1 and TRBJ2-7 for the parts outside the CDR3, the full variable domain is KAGVTQTPRYLIKTRGQQVTLSCSPISGHRSVSWYQQTPGQGLQFLFEYFSETQRNKGNFPGRFSGRQFSNSRSEMNVSTLELGDSALYLCASSSRAYEQYFGPGTRLTVT.

By frequency, this clone is medium-sized. Read data end 3 residues before the CDR3 end; the end is taken from the germline J gene. The J gene is TRBJ2-3, the V gene TRBV20-1; TRBD2 matches 9 bases. The germline V gene has CDR1 DFQATT and CDR2 SNEGSKA (reference sequence). The V segment lost 1 base and the J segment 6 bases; nucleotides outside the gene matches: 11. This CDR3 contains 16 residues. CDR3 amino acids: CSARVSGLAGEDTQYF. The sequenced part of the CDR3 DNA is TGCAGTGCTAGAGTCTCTGGTTTAGCGGGAGAGGATACG.

With respect to this clone: The CDR3 end lies 3 residues beyond the end of the read and is filled in from the germline J gene. The chain joins TRBV2 to TRBJ2-7; D is ambiguous. Germline V gives CDR1 SNHLY, CDR2 FYNNEI. The ends were cut back, 4 bases at V and 4 bases at J, with 8 bases in the middle. The CDR3 has 12 residues. The part of the CDR3 DNA that was read is TGTGCCAGCAGTGTGTTCCTGTACGAG. Protein product: CASSVFLYE. The CDR3 in full is CASSVFLYEQYF.

Concerning this clone itself: The read ends 3 residues shy of where the CDR3 ends; the end is completed using the germline J gene. This chain connects TRBV20-1 to TRBJ2-3; 9 positions match TRBD1. With 5 bases clipped from V and 0 bases from J, the junction kept 6 bases outside the gene matches. Germline CDR1 reads DFQATT; CDR2 reads SNEGSKA (reference sequence). The length of the CDR3 is 15 residues. The CDR3 sequence: CSAVGTGTSTDTQYF. CDR3 DNA, as far as it was read: TGCAGTGCTGTCGGGACAGGGACGAGCACAGATACG.

To note about this clone: Read coverage stops 3 residues before the CDR3 terminus; the germline J gene supplies the remainder. This chain uses TRBV28 with TRBJ1-1; no firm D call. This CDR3 is built from 12 residues. Germline assignment: CDR1 MDHEN and CDR2 SYDVKM. The CDR3 spells CASSLLAAEAFF. The sequenced part of the CDR3 DNA is TGTGCCAGCAGTTTGTTAGCAGCGGAA. The entire variable domain, with the rest obtained from reference TRBV28 and TRBJ1-1, is as follows: DVKVTQSSRYLVKRTGEKVFLECVQDMDHENMFWYRQDPGLGLRLIYFSYDVKMKEKGDIPEGYSVSREKKERFSLILESASTNQTSMYLCASSLLAAEAFFGQGTRLTVV.

Note on this clone: The read stops 3 residues short of the end of the CDR3; the missing end is completed from the germline J gene. The chain links TRBV7-9 to TRBJ2-1; unclear D gene. The CDR3 consists of 12 residues. The V end lost 6 bases, the J end lost 5 bases, and 8 bases lay between the germline ends. Germline V CDR1 and CDR2: SEHNR, FQNEAQ (reference sequence). The sequenced part of the CDR3 DNA is TGTGCCAGCAGAGACACAAACAATGAG. Residues: CASRDTNNE. The whole CDR3 region reads CASRDTNNEQFF.

This clone ranks as medium-sized (0.01 to 0.1%) in terms of frequency. Read data end 3 residues before the CDR3 end; the end is taken from the germline J gene. V and J are TRBV20-1 and TRBJ1-2, with D possibly TRBD1 on 5 matching bases. This CDR3 contains 15 residues. CDR1 and CDR2 from the germline V gene are DFQATT and SNEGSKA (reference sequence). Between the trimmed V and J ends, which lost 1 base and 6 bases, there was a span of 18 bases. The CDR3 loop is CSARGSRGAVDGYTF. The sequenced part of the CDR3 DNA is TGCAGTGCTAGAGGCTCGAGGGGCGCGGTGGATGGC.

Details on this clone: The read ends 3 residues early relative to the CDR3; the germline J gene fills the gap. This chain connects TRBV5-1 to TRBJ1-1; tentative D call: TRBD1 (6 bases). Germline V gives CDR1 SGHRS, CDR2 YFSETQ. Trimming removed 6 bases at V and 6 bases at J, with 18 bases between. This CDR3 has 14 residues. The DNA read from the CDR3 is TGCGCCAGCACCCGTGAGGGGGGGGGTGCTGAA. Protein product: CASTREGGGAE. The whole CDR3 is CASTREGGGAEAFF.

As regards this clone: The CDR3 extends 3 residues past the end of the read, so its final part is completed from the germline J gene. The chain uses TRBV5-1 and TRBJ1-4, with TRBD1 matching 7 bases. The germline V gene encodes CDR1 SGHRS and CDR2 YFSETQ. V lost 4 bases, J lost 8 bases, and 11 bases stayed unmatched. The CDR3 is 15 amino acids. The sequenced CDR3 bases are TGCGCCAGCAGCCTCGACAGGGTAATAGGGGAAAAA. Protein: CASSLDRVIGEK. In full, the CDR3 reads CASSLDRVIGEKLFF. The whole variable domain, filled in from reference TRBV5-1 and TRBJ1-4, reads KAGVTQTPRYLIKTRGQQVTLSCSPISGHRSVSWYQQTPGQGLQFLFEYFSETQRNKGNFPGRFSGRQFSNSRSEMNVSTLELGDSALYLCASSLDRVIGEKLFFGSGTQLSVL.

Worth noting for this clone: The read terminates 3 residues ahead of where the CDR3 ends, so the germline J gene completes it. This sequence joins TRBV20-1 and TRBJ2-7; D gene unclear. There are 12 residues in the CDR3. The V end was cut by 4 bases, the J end by 6 bases, with 13 bases between. CDR1 is DFQATT and CDR2 is SNEGSKA in the germline V gene (reference sequence). The CDR3 is CSAMLPLGEQYF. The sequenced part of the CDR3 DNA is TGCAGTGCTATGCTACCTCTCGGCGAG.

CDR3: CASSVDRGRSNEKLFF. The CDR3 bases that were read are TGTGCCAGCAGCGTTGACAGGGGGCGGTCTAATGAAAAA. The chain uses TRBV5-4 and TRBJ1-4, with 10 bases fitting TRBD1. The read ends 3 residues before the CDR3 terminus; that terminus is restored from the germline J gene. This CDR3 spans 16 amino acids. V shed 4 bases, J shed 3 bases, and the junction held 6 bases outside the gene matches. Germline lookup yields CDR1 SGHNT and CDR2 YYREEE (reference sequence). Variable domain in full (rest from reference TRBV5-4 and TRBJ1-4): ETGVTQSPTHLIKTRGQQVTLRCSSQSGHNTVSWYQQALGQGPQFIFQYYREEENGRGNFPPRFSGLQFPNYSSELNVNALELDDSALYLCASSVDRGRSNEKLFFGSGTQLSVL.

On this clone itself: The sequence runs out 3 residues before the end of the CDR3; the remainder is reconstructed from the germline J gene. This CDR3 is also generated by other DNA sequences in the sample. The genes are TRBV18 and TRBJ2-7; 10 bases are a match to TRBD2. The CDR3 is 15 amino acids. The germline V gene has CDR1 KGHSH and CDR2 LQKENI. V lost 3 bases and J lost 5; bases outside the gene matches: 7. CDR3 DNA, as far as it was read: TGTGCCAGCTCACCCTCTAGCGGGAGATACCACGAG. This encodes CASSPSSGRYHE. The CDR3 in full is CASSPSSGRYHEQYF. Drawing the rest from reference TRBV18 and TRBJ2-7, the complete variable domain is NAGVMQNPRHLVRRRGQEARLRCSPMKGHSHVYWYRQLPEEGLKFMVYLQKENIIDESGMPKERFSAEFPKEGPSILRIQQVVRGDSAAYFCASSPSSGRYHEQYFGPGTRLTVT.

With respect to this clone: The read falls 3 residues short of the CDR3 end, and the missing part is taken from the germline J gene. The rearrangement joins TRBV5-1 to TRBJ2-1; 7 bases are shared with TRBD2. CDR1 and CDR2 from the germline V gene are SGHRS and YFSETQ. The CDR3 consists of 16 residues. The V and J ends lost 4 bases and 8 bases, in that order; junction bases with no gene match: 15. CDR3 DNA (partial): TGCGCCAGCAGCCTACCACTAGCGCCGGATCTAGATGAG. Its protein is CASSLPLAPDLDE. The complete CDR3 sequence is CASSLPLAPDLDEQFF.

CDR3 protein: CSARVRGAWETQYF. Partial CDR3 DNA: TGCAGTGCTAGAGTGCGGGGGGCCTGGGAGACC. The chain has TRBV20-1 and TRBJ2-5; 8 nucleotides match TRBD2. The CDR3 goes on 3 residues after the read ends, and that part is filled in from the germline J gene. The germline CDR1 and CDR2 sequences are DFQATT and SNEGSKA (reference sequence). The CDR3 consists of 14 residues. V shed 1 base and J 5 bases; nucleotides not matched to a gene: 6.